These 5 T cell receptor beta chains originate from one sample sequenced in a study of ipilimumab plus nivolumab after autologous stem cell transplantation. Produced via immunoSEQ multiplex PCR; TCRdb's table is partial and in-frame only. This sample carries some 41,000 clones, around 93% of them seen once, and the ten largest clones take approximately 1%. Source: PBMCs, taken in a trial of ipilimumab plus nivolumab as post-transplant consolidation. These receptors were obtained from a male donor with multiple myeloma.

The chain has TRBV5-4 and TRBJ2-5, with TRBD2 matching over 8 bases. Germline assignment: CDR1 SGHNT and CDR2 YYREEE (reference sequence). After removal of 1 base from V and 5 bases from J, the junction contained 1 base not matched to a gene. The CDR3 totals 13 residues. CDR3 residues: CASSLPGGETQYF. As DNA, the CDR3 is TGTGCCAGCAGCTTGCCGGGGGGGGAGACCCAGTACTTC.

V usage is TRBV28 and J usage is TRBJ2-5; a possible D gene is TRBD1 (5 bases). The CDR3 contains 15 residues. Looked up from germline, CDR1 is MDHEN and CDR2 is SYDVKM. The V gene lost 1 base and the J gene lost 1 base, with 10 bases spanning the gap. The CDR3 reads CASSLLSGFQETQYF. DNA of the CDR3: TGTGCCAGCAGTTTATTATCAGGGTTCCAAGAGACCCAGTACTTC.

The rearrangement links TRBV9 to TRBJ1-1; no definite D call. Trimming left V 0 bases short and J 4 bases short, with 19 bases between. Germline CDR1 and CDR2: SGDLS and YYNGEE. The CDR3 is 17 residues long. CDR3 nucleotides: TGTGCCAGCAGCGTAGAACCAAGTCTACAGCGGCCCACTGAAGCTTTCTTT. It translates to CASSVEPSLQRPTEAFF.

This chain connects TRBV13 to TRBJ2-2; TRBD2 agrees at 11 bases. This CDR3 region has 17 residues. From germline, CDR1 is PRHDT and CDR2 FYEKMQ (reference sequence). The V segment lost 5 bases and the J segment 8 bases; nucleotides outside the gene matches: 13. The CDR3 nucleotides read TGTGCCAGCAGCCGACTATCTAGCGGGGGGACCAAAGGGGAGCTGTTTTTT. This codes for CASSRLSSGGTKGELFF.

This chain uses TRBV9 with TRBJ2-3, with D possibly TRBD1 on 5 matching bases. Germline V gives CDR1 SGDLS, CDR2 YYNGEE. This CDR3 region has 17 residues. V lost 0 bases and J lost 5, with 19 bases in between. Here the CDR3 DNA reads TGTGCCAGCAGCGTAGCAGGGCAGGGTCGGCAGGAAGATACGCAGTATTTT. Translated: CASSVAGQGRQEDTQYF.